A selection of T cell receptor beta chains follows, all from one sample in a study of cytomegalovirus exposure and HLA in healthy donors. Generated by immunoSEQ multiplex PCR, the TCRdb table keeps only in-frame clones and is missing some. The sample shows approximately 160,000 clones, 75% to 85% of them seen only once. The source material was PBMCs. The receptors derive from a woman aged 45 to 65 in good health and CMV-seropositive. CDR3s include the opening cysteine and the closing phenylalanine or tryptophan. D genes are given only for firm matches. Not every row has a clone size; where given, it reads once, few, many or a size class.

CAIRAAGRETQYF TGTGCCATCAGGGCAGCGGGCCGAGAGACCCAGTACTTC TRBV10-3 NA TRBJ2-5 once
CASKGGGDYEQYF TGTGCCAGCAAGGGGGGGGGAGACTACGAGCAGTACTTC TRBV2 NA TRBJ2-7 NA
CAWKGTGKEQFF TGTGCCTGGAAAGGGACAGGGAAGGAGCAGTTCTTC TRBV30 TRBD1 TRBJ2-1 once
CASSPPRRSTDTQYF TGTGCCAGCAGCCCACCTAGGCGAAGCACAGATACGCAGTATTTT TRBV11-2 NA TRBJ2-3 NA
CASGLGRADTQYF TGTGCTAGTGGCTTGGGCCGAGCAGATACGCAGTATTTT TRBV12-5 NA TRBJ2-3 NA
CAWSVGRGSTDTQYF TGTGCCTGGAGTGTAGGGCGGGGCAGCACAGATACGCAGTATTTT TRBV30 NA TRBJ2-3 NA
CASSQELYRETQYF TGCGCCAGCAGCCAAGAATTGTACAGGGAGACCCAGTACTTC TRBV4-1 NA TRBJ2-5 NA
CASSLEVAGGKTDTQYF TGTGCCAGCAGCTTGGAGGTAGCGGGGGGGAAAACAGATACGCAGTATTTT TRBV5-5 TRBD2 TRBJ2-3 NA
CASSLGAGDRFRGGYGYTF TGCGCCAGCAGCTTGGGGGCCGGGGACCGTTTTCGGGGGGGCTATGGCTACACCTTC TRBV5-1 NA TRBJ1-2 NA
CSSSLTGIGYTF TGTTCCAGCAGCTTGACGGGTATTGGCTACACCTTC TRBV7-9 NA TRBJ1-2 NA
CASNRRGQENYGYTF TGCGCCAGCAATCGCCGGGGACAGGAGAACTATGGCTACACCTTC TRBV10-1 TRBD1 TRBJ1-2 once
CASSLGGFAATEAFF TGTGCCAGCAGCTTAGGAGGTTTCGCCGCGACTGAAGCTTTCTTT TRBV7-9 NA TRBJ1-1 NA
CASSPREAVTYSGANVLTF TGTGCCAGCAGCCCCAGAGAGGCCGTAACATATTCTGGGGCCAACGTCCTGACTTTC TRBV7-8 NA TRBJ2-6 NA
CASSPSGTLRTEAFF TGTGCCAGCTCACCATCCGGGACACTTAGAACTGAAGCTTTCTTT TRBV18 NA TRBJ1-1 NA
CASSVALFNTGELFF TGTGCCAGCAGTGTGGCCCTCTTTAACACCGGGGAGCTGTTTTTT TRBV7-8 NA TRBJ2-2 NA
CASSPGSGTPEGYTF TGTGCCAGCTCACCAGGTTCCGGAACCCCGGAGGGCTACACCTTC TRBV18 NA TRBJ1-2 NA
CASSLGTSSNQPQHF TGTGCCAGCAGCCTTGGGACATCGAGCAATCAGCCCCAGCATTTT TRBV9 NA TRBJ1-5 NA
CASSLFGAGANVLTF TGCGCCAGCAGCTTGTTCGGAGCTGGGGCCAACGTCCTGACTTTC TRBV5-1 NA TRBJ2-6 NA
CASSEAAENQPQHF TGTGCCAGCAGTGAAGCGGCGGAAAATCAGCCCCAGCATTTT TRBV6-1 NA TRBJ1-5 once
CASSRGGGAQTQYF TGTGCCAGCAGCAGGGGCGGGGGGGCTCAGACCCAGTACTTC TRBV6-6 TRBD2 TRBJ2-5 NA
CASSLGREFNQPQHF TGTGCCAGCAGTCTAGGGCGGGAATTCAATCAGCCCCAGCATTTT TRBV4-2 NA TRBJ1-5 few
CAWGGQGVNEKLFF TGTGCCTGGGGGGGACAGGGAGTTAATGAAAAACTGTTTTTT TRBV30 TRBD1 TRBJ1-4 NA
CASSQDGRVGEKLFF TGCGCCAGCAGCCAAGATGGCCGGGTCGGTGAAAAACTGTTTTTT TRBV4-1 NA TRBJ1-4 NA
CASSSTSGGAWEQYF TGTGCCAGCAGCTCTACTAGCGGGGGGGCGTGGGAGCAGTACTTC TRBV13 TRBD2 TRBJ2-7 NA
CASSLGANRAPYQPQHF TGTGCCAGCAGCTTGGGGGCCAACCGGGCCCCATATCAGCCCCAGCATTTT TRBV7-9 NA TRBJ1-5 NA
CASSNPDRADPYEQYF TGTGCCAGTAGTAACCCGGACAGGGCGGACCCTTACGAGCAGTACTTC TRBV19 TRBD1 TRBJ2-7 NA
CASSETGVGQPQHF TGTGCCAGCAGTGAAACAGGGGTTGGGCAGCCCCAGCATTTT TRBV7-9 TRBD1 TRBJ1-5 NA
CASSPIREEGQPQHF TGTGCCAGCTCACCGATAAGAGAAGAGGGTCAGCCCCAGCATTTT TRBV18 NA TRBJ1-5 NA
CASSYRDRLNSPLHF TGTGCCAGCAGTTACAGGGACAGACTTAATTCACCCCTCCACTTT TRBV6-6 TRBD1 TRBJ1-6 NA
CASVRVPSYGYTF TGTGCCAGTGTCCGGGTGCCTAGCTATGGCTACACCTTC TRBV2 NA TRBJ1-2 NA
CAIMSAGGVSEQFF TGTGCCATCATGAGCGCGGGGGGGGTAAGTGAGCAGTTCTTC TRBV10-3 TRBD2 TRBJ2-1 NA
CASSLEQRLGELFF TGTGCCAGCAGTTTAGAGCAACGTCTCGGGGAGCTGTTTTTT TRBV27 NA TRBJ2-2 NA
CASSLGTAGEQFF TGTGCCAGCAGCTTGGGGACAGCTGGGGAGCAGTTCTTC TRBV5-6 NA TRBJ2-1 once
CASSAGTGVTDTQYF TGTGCCAGCAGCGCCGGGACAGGGGTCACAGATACGCAGTATTTT TRBV6-1 TRBD1 TRBJ2-3 NA
CSVPRTEVGVASYNEQFF TGCAGCGTTCCCCGAACGGAAGTAGGGGTGGCCTCCTACAATGAGCAGTTCTTC TRBV29-1 NA TRBJ2-1 NA
CAISDKGMNTEAFF TGTGCCATCAGTGATAAGGGGATGAACACTGAAGCTTTCTTT TRBV10-3 NA TRBJ1-1 once
CASSPGQGSYGYTF TGTGCCAGCAGCCCCGGACAGGGATCCTATGGCTACACCTTC TRBV11-2 TRBD1 TRBJ1-2 once
CASGLVRLNTEAFF TGTGCTAGTGGTTTGGTTCGACTAAACACTGAAGCTTTCTTT TRBV12-5 NA TRBJ1-1 once
CASSWEDPYNSPLHF TGTGCCAGCAGTTGGGAGGACCCCTATAATTCACCCCTCCACTTT TRBV27 NA TRBJ1-6 NA
CASSQVGRGATDFSGANVLTF TGTGCCAGCAGCCAAGTAGGTCGGGGGGCGACCGACTTCTCTGGGGCCAACGTCCTGACTTTC TRBV4-2 NA TRBJ2-6 NA
CASSLDRGKNIQYF TGTGCCAGCAGCCTAGACAGGGGCAAAAACATTCAGTACTTC TRBV6-6 TRBD1 TRBJ2-4 NA
CASSISNRVYGYTF TGTGCCAGTAGTATCTCTAACAGGGTTTATGGCTACACCTTC TRBV19 NA TRBJ1-2 NA
CSVEDGRLPGVGEQFF TGCAGCGTTGAAGACGGGCGACTACCAGGAGTAGGTGAGCAGTTCTTC TRBV29-1 NA TRBJ2-1 few
CAWSVQTGGSTEAFF TGTGCCTGGAGTGTACAGACAGGGGGAAGTACTGAAGCTTTCTTT TRBV30 TRBD1 TRBJ1-1 NA
CASSQTAFYEQYF TGTGCCAGCAGTCAGACAGCTTTCTACGAGCAGTACTTC TRBV7-2 NA TRBJ2-7 NA
CSVEDRGTEAFF TGCAGCGTGGAAGACAGGGGCACTGAAGCTTTCTTT TRBV29-1 TRBD1 TRBJ1-1 once
CASSEALGQNEQFF TGTGCCAGCAGTGAAGCTCTGGGCCAGAATGAGCAGTTCTTC TRBV6-1 NA TRBJ2-1 NA
CASSQEGTGGNQPQHF TGCGCCAGCAGCCAAGAAGGGACAGGGGGCAATCAGCCCCAGCATTTT TRBV4-1 TRBD1 TRBJ1-5 NA
CASSSSQGLNQPQHF TGTGCCAGTAGTTCCTCTCAGGGGCTCAATCAGCCCCAGCATTTT TRBV19 NA TRBJ1-5 NA
CASSPGLAGDEQYF TGTGCCAGCAGCCCGGGACTAGCGGGGGACGAGCAGTACTTC TRBV9 TRBD2 TRBJ2-7 NA
CASSPGVTEAFF TGTGCCAGCAGCCCGGGGGTGACTGAAGCTTTCTTT TRBV5-6 NA TRBJ1-1 once
CASKAGMTSGELFF TGTGCCAGCAAGGCCGGAATGACTTCCGGGGAGCTGTTTTTT TRBV2 NA TRBJ2-2 NA